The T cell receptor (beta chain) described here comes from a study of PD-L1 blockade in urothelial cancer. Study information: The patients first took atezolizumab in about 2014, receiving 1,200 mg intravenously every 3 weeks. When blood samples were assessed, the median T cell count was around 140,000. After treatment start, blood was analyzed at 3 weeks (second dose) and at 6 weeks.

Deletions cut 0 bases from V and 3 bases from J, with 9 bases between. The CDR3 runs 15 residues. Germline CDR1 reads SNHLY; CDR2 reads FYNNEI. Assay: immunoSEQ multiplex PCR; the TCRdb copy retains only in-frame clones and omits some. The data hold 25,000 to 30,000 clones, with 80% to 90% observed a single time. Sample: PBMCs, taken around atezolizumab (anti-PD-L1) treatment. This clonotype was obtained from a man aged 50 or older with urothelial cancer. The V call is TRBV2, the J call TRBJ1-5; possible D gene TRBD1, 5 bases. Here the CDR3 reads CASSEARVYNQPQHF. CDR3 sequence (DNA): TGTGCCAGCAGTGAAGCCAGGGTGTACAATCAGCCCCAGCATTTT.